These T cell receptor beta chains were read from a single sample in a study of blood T cell repertoires in COVID-19. Profiled with immunoSEQ multiplex PCR; TCRdb holds only in-frame clones, not every one. The table includes 150,000 to 200,000 clones, 85% to 90% detected once. Specimen: peripheral blood. Receptors originate from a man between 18 and 29 years old with acute or convalescent COVID-19. CDR3s include the opening cysteine and the closing phenylalanine or tryptophan. The D gene is left open where the match is weak. Rows give clone size only sometimes, using once, few, many, or a class for an expanded clone.

D	V	size	J	DNA	CDR3
NA	TRBV29-1	NA	TRBJ1-3	TGCAGCGTTGCTACCGGGGCTGGAAACACCATATATTTT	CSVATGAGNTIYF
TRBD2	TRBV4-1	NA	TRBJ2-3	TGCGCCAGCAGCCAGGTTAGCGGGGCTAGCACAGATACGCAGTATTTT	CASSQVSGASTDTQYF
NA	TRBV4-1	NA	TRBJ1-5	TGCGCCAGCAGCCACGGGGAGAGTAGTCATCAGCCCCAGCATTTT	CASSHGESSHQPQHF
NA	TRBV11-2	once	TRBJ1-2	TGTGCCAGCAGCTTAAATGGGAGGATCAGTGTATATGGCTACACCTTC	CASSLNGRISVYGYTF
NA	TRBV2	NA	TRBJ1-5	TGTGCCAGCAGTGAATCCACCCCTCGGGATTATAGCAATCAGCCCCAGCATTTT	CASSESTPRDYSNQPQHF
TRBD1	TRBV23-1	NA	TRBJ1-5	TGCGCCAGCAGTCAAACAGGGGCCCTCGATTTT	CASSQTGALDF
NA	TRBV5-1	NA	TRBJ1-1	TGCGCCAGCAGCTTGGACAGGGATGAAGCTTTCTTT	CASSLDRDEAFF
TRBD1	TRBV9	NA	TRBJ1-1	TGTGCCAGCAGCGTAAGACAGGGTGGAACTGAAGCTTTCTTT	CASSVRQGGTEAFF
NA	TRBV16	NA	TRBJ1-2	TGTGCCAGCAGCCCGTATGGAAGCCCAGGTGGCTACACCTTC	CASSPYGSPGGYTF
NA	TRBV28	NA	TRBJ2-1	TGTGCCAGCAGTTTGCAGGGAAAGCAGTTCTTC	CASSLQGKQFF
NA	TRBV5-1	few	TRBJ1-1	TGCGCCAGCAGCTTGGCCGGGTCAGAAGGAACTGAAGCTTTCTTT	CASSLAGSEGTEAFF
NA	TRBV7-8	NA	TRBJ2-5	TGTGCCAGCAAGGGGCAACAAGAGACCCAGTACTTC	CASKGQQETQYF
NA	TRBV27	NA	TRBJ2-1	TGTGCCAGCAGTATACAGGGAGTCAATGAGCAGTTCTTC	CASSIQGVNEQFF
NA	TRBV30	NA	TRBJ1-1	TGTGCCTGGGACGCCGCAGGGGACACTGAAGCTTTCTTT	CAWDAAGDTEAFF
NA	TRBV7-2	NA	TRBJ2-7	TGTGCCAGCAGCTTAATCTCGAGGAAAACCTACGAGCAGTACTTC	CASSLISRKTYEQYF
TRBD1	TRBV7-9	NA	TRBJ1-1	TGTGCCAGCAGCTTAGTGGGGACAGGGAACACTGAAGCTTTCTTT	CASSLVGTGNTEAFF
NA	TRBV6-5	NA	TRBJ1-5	TGTGCCAGCGGCAAATATAGCAATCAGCCCCAGCATTTT	CASGKYSNQPQHF
NA	TRBV11-2	NA	TRBJ1-5	TGTGCCAGCAGCCGTACAGACAGGTTCCAGCCCCAGCATTTT	CASSRTDRFQPQHF
TRBD2	TRBV7-3	NA	TRBJ2-3	TGTGCCAGCAGCCAAACTAGCGGGGGGAACACAGATACGCAGTATTTT	CASSQTSGGNTDTQYF
TRBD1	TRBV10-2	NA	TRBJ1-2	TGCGCCAGCAGTGAGATGAGAGGGGGCGGTTATGGCTACACCTTC	CASSEMRGGGYGYTF
TRBD1	TRBV6-6	NA	TRBJ1-5	TGTGCCAGCAGTTCTCCCGACAGGGCGGGGAATCAGCCCCAGCATTTT	CASSSPDRAGNQPQHF
NA	TRBV5-1	once	TRBJ1-2	TGCGCCAGCAGCCGGACCGCCGGGGACTATGGCTACACCTTC	CASSRTAGDYGYTF
TRBD1	TRBV5-5	NA	TRBJ2-1	TGTGCCAGCAGCCCCGACAGGGTTGGAACCTACAATGAGCAGTTCTTC	CASSPDRVGTYNEQFF
TRBD1	TRBV29-1	NA	TRBJ1-5	TGCAGCGTTGGGGGACAGGGGGATCAGCCCCAGCATTTT	CSVGGQGDQPQHF
NA	TRBV28	few	TRBJ1-1	TGTGCCAGCAGTTTCCCCCGGGCTGAAGCTTTCTTT	CASSFPRAEAFF
NA	TRBV19	NA	TRBJ2-5	TGTGCCAGTACCCCGACCCGTGGGACACGGGGTAAAGAGACCCAGTACTTC	CASTPTRGTRGKETQYF
NA	TRBV5-8	NA	TRBJ2-2	TGTGCCAGCAGACTAAGCACCGGGACACTCAACACCGGGGAGCTGTTTTTT	CASRLSTGTLNTGELFF
NA	TRBV23-1	NA	TRBJ1-5	TGCGCCAGCAGTCAAGGCCGGGTAGGGGGTCAGCCCCAGCATTTT	CASSQGRVGGQPQHF
TRBD1	TRBV19	NA	TRBJ1-6	TGTGCCAGTCAGACAGGGAATAATTCACCCCTCCACTTT	CASQTGNNSPLHF
NA	TRBV21-1	NA	TRBJ1-3	TGTGCCAGCCCCTACCCCCAGAGGAACACCATATATTTT	CASPYPQRNTIYF
NA	TRBV28	NA	TRBJ1-6	TGTGCCAGCAGTCCCCTTAGCAGGGACTATAATTCACCCCTCCACTTT	CASSPLSRDYNSPLHF
NA	TRBV30	NA	TRBJ2-5	TGTGCCTGGGGTAGGGGGATCCAAGAGACCCAGTACTTC	CAWGRGIQETQYF
NA	TRBV7-9	NA	TRBJ2-5	TGTGCCAGCAGCTTAGGTGTTGGAGACCAAGAGACCCAGTACTTC	CASSLGVGDQETQYF
TRBD1	TRBV12-3/TRBV12-4	NA	TRBJ1-4	TGTGCCAGCAGAGGACAGGCCAATGAAAAACTGTTTTTT	CASRGQANEKLFF
NA	TRBV5-1	once	TRBJ2-1	TGCGCCAGCAGCTTGGCCGGGGGTACCTACAATGAGCAGTTCTTC	CASSLAGGTYNEQFF
TRBD1	TRBV9	NA	TRBJ1-5	TGTGCCAGCAGCACAGGGGGCAGTGGCAATCAGCCCCAGCATTTT	CASSTGGSGNQPQHF
TRBD2	TRBV11-2	NA	TRBJ2-3	TGTGCCAGCAGCTTAGATGAGGGGAGGGCTACGCAGTATTTT	CASSLDEGRATQYF
NA	TRBV7-8	NA	TRBJ1-1	TGTGCCAGCAGCTTAGAAGCGGTTGGTTACACTGAAGCTTTCTTT	CASSLEAVGYTEAFF
TRBD1	TRBV2	NA	TRBJ1-2	TGTGCCAGCAGAGGGACAGTCTATGGCTACACCTTC	CASRGTVYGYTF
NA	TRBV6-5	NA	TRBJ2-3	TGTGCCAGCAGTTACTCACCAGTCACAGATACGCAGTATTTT	CASSYSPVTDTQYF
NA	TRBV7-6	NA	TRBJ2-3	TGTGCCAGCAGCTTAGGAGTGGCCGGGGGATCAGATACGCAGTATTTT	CASSLGVAGGSDTQYF